This T cell receptor beta chain derives from a study of blood T cells in healthy people across ages. Notes on the study in general: Unsorted PBMCs blocked a conclusive comparison of naive and antigen-experienced cells.

The germline V gene has CDR1 KGHDR and CDR2 SFDVKD. V lost 4 bases and J lost 6; bases outside the gene matches: 7. CDR3 size: 15 residues. The table lists this clonotype with many counts. Its antigen is as yet unknown. Through a sample-barcoded 5' primer and a J-beta primer mix, a second PCR was run for roughly 6 to 11 cycles. TCRdb analysed the 5' RACE reads with MiXCR anew, one entry per CDR3 protein. The table shows 1.5 million to 2 million distinct CDR3 sequences, with 28% occurring only once. This chain links TRBV24-1 with TRBJ2-3, with TRBD1 identical over 9 bases. Sequenced: blood. This clonotype was obtained from a woman in her 30s in good health. The CDR3 loop is CATSENRGRGDTQYF. The DNA for the CDR3 is TGTGCCACCAGTGAAAACAGGGGGCGAGGCGATACGCAGTATTTT.